This entry concerns a single T cell receptor beta chain. The V end was cut by 4 bases, the J end by 3 bases, with 22 bases between. Germline CDR1 reads MNHEY; CDR2 reads SMNVEV (reference sequence). This CDR3 comprises 17 residues. The entry originates in a study of shared clonotypes between healthy human individuals. Assay: immunoSEQ multiplex PCR; the TCRdb copy retains only in-frame clones and omits some. The sample includes about 1.4 million clones, roughly 97% of them seen just once. The chain is built from TRBV27 and TRBJ2-7; D perhaps matches TRBD2 (5 bases). The specimen sequenced was naive CD4+ T cells sorted from blood. Subset indicated: CD45RA+ positively selected. This receptor was taken from a young man in good health. The CDR3 loop is CASSSSPGAGGIYEQYF. CDR3 coding DNA: TGTGCCAGCAGTTCTAGCCCCGGCGCAGGCGGAATCTACGAGCAGTACTTC.